The rows below give T cell receptor beta chains drawn from one sample of a study of T cell repertoires in cytomegalovirus infection. TCRdb ran MiXCR on the reads and lists one entry per CDR3 protein. The sample records just under 500,000 distinct CDR3 sequences, 25% to 35% being singletons. These receptors lack a known antigen. The sample in question was cultured PBMCs, obtained from culture after CMV antigen stimulation. The receptors originated from a human donor in good health (CMV status not recorded). Some clones in this sample may be carry-over from other donors' samples. The CDR3 runs from the conserved cysteine through the conserved F or W. The order of the fields is J gene, V gene, clone size, D gene, CDR3 protein, CDR3 DNA. D genes are given only for firm matches. Clone size is given for some rows only: seen once, a few or many times, or a class if the clone is expanded.

J gene: TRBJ2-7; V gene: TRBV6-2/TRBV6-3; clone size: NA; D gene: TRBD2; CDR3 protein: CASTKTSGRTNEQYF; CDR3 DNA: TGTGCCAGTACGAAAACTAGCGGCAGAACCAATGAGCAGTACTTC
J gene: TRBJ1-2; V gene: TRBV6-8; clone size: few; D gene: NA; CDR3 protein: CASSQTQGSSFGYTF; CDR3 DNA: TGTGCCAGCAGCCAGACACAGGGCTCCTCTTTTGGCTACACCTTC
J gene: TRBJ2-7; V gene: TRBV11-1; clone size: NA; D gene: NA; CDR3 protein: CASSTGQVGSYEQYF; CDR3 DNA: TGTGCCAGCAGCACCGGACAAGTCGGCTCCTACGAGCAGTACTTC
J gene: TRBJ1-4; V gene: TRBV6-1; clone size: few; D gene: NA; CDR3 protein: CASSDRAAGRKLFF; CDR3 DNA: TGTGCCAGCAGTGACAGGGCTGCGGGACGAAAACTGTTTTTT
J gene: TRBJ1-5; V gene: TRBV7-2; clone size: few; D gene: TRBD1; CDR3 protein: CASSLLGRQGINSNQPQHF; CDR3 DNA: TGTGCCAGCAGCTTATTAGGGAGACAGGGGATAAATAGCAATCAGCCCCAGCATTTT
J gene: TRBJ1-5; V gene: TRBV7-2; clone size: many; D gene: NA; CDR3 protein: CASSLAPGQDDSNQPQHF; CDR3 DNA: TGTGCCAGCAGCTTAGCCCCGGGGCAGGACGATAGCAATCAGCCCCAGCATTTT
J gene: TRBJ1-1; V gene: TRBV4-3; clone size: NA; D gene: NA; CDR3 protein: CASSQAGGSIPMNTEAFF; CDR3 DNA: TGCGCCAGCAGCCAAGCGGGGGGCAGTATACCCATGAACACTGAAGCTTTCTTT
J gene: TRBJ1-5; V gene: TRBV19; clone size: few; D gene: TRBD1; CDR3 protein: CASSILTTGVNQPQHF; CDR3 DNA: TGTGCCAGTAGTATCTTGACGACAGGGGTCAATCAGCCCCAGCATTTT
J gene: TRBJ1-5; V gene: TRBV18; clone size: NA; D gene: TRBD1; CDR3 protein: CASSPKDRGHDQPQHF; CDR3 DNA: TGTGCCAGCTCACCAAAGGACAGGGGTCATGATCAGCCCCAGCATTTT
J gene: TRBJ2-3; V gene: TRBV12-3/TRBV12-4; clone size: NA; D gene: NA; CDR3 protein: CASSLSIAATSTDTQYF; CDR3 DNA: TGTGCCAGCAGTTTAAGTATAGCAGCTACTAGCACAGATACGCAGTATTTT
J gene: TRBJ1-1; V gene: TRBV7-6; clone size: few; D gene: NA; CDR3 protein: CASTLTDSGTEAFF; CDR3 DNA: TGTGCCAGCACCCTGACAGATAGTGGCACTGAAGCTTTCTTT
J gene: TRBJ2-5; V gene: TRBV9; clone size: NA; D gene: NA; CDR3 protein: CASSASGAIQETQYF; CDR3 DNA: TGTGCCAGCAGCGCCTCAGGGGCGATCCAAGAGACCCAGTACTTC
J gene: TRBJ2-1; V gene: TRBV12-3/TRBV12-4; clone size: NA; D gene: TRBD2; CDR3 protein: CASSLGLAVEGQFF; CDR3 DNA: TGTGCCAGCAGTTTAGGCCTAGCGGTAGAGGGGCAGTTCTTC
J gene: TRBJ2-5; V gene: TRBV7-2; clone size: NA; D gene: NA; CDR3 protein: CASSLGLVGSGETQYF; CDR3 DNA: TGTGCCAGCAGCTTAGGCTTGGTCGGGAGTGGCGAGACCCAGTACTTC
J gene: TRBJ1-3; V gene: TRBV12-3/TRBV12-4; clone size: NA; D gene: NA; CDR3 protein: CATLYWEDAGNTIYF; CDR3 DNA: TGTGCCACCCTCTACTGGGAAGATGCCGGAAACACCATATATTTT
J gene: TRBJ2-7; V gene: TRBV7-2; clone size: many; D gene: TRBD2; CDR3 protein: CASSQTSGSLGSFHEQYF; CDR3 DNA: TGTGCCAGCAGCCAAACTAGCGGGTCGTTGGGTTCTTTCCACGAGCAGTACTTC
J gene: TRBJ2-1; V gene: TRBV7-2; clone size: many; D gene: TRBD2; CDR3 protein: CASSYPSGRASSYNEQFF; CDR3 DNA: TGTGCCAGCAGCTATCCTAGCGGGAGGGCCAGCTCCTACAATGAGCAGTTCTTC
J gene: TRBJ2-1; V gene: TRBV6-6; clone size: NA; D gene: TRBD2; CDR3 protein: CASSYATSGSDEQFF; CDR3 DNA: TGTGCCAGCAGTTACGCGACTAGCGGGAGCGATGAGCAGTTCTTC
J gene: TRBJ1-1; V gene: TRBV19; clone size: NA; D gene: NA; CDR3 protein: CASSGGEAFF; CDR3 DNA: TGTGCCAGTAGCGGAGGAGAAGCTTTCTTT
J gene: TRBJ2-5; V gene: TRBV15; clone size: few; D gene: NA; CDR3 protein: CATARTGWETQYF; CDR3 DNA: TGTGCCACCGCTCGGACTGGATGGGAGACCCAGTACTTC
J gene: TRBJ2-7; V gene: TRBV25-1; clone size: few; D gene: NA; CDR3 protein: CASSHPPGSHYEQYF; CDR3 DNA: TGTGCCAGCAGCCACCCCCCCGGGAGCCACTACGAGCAGTACTTC
J gene: TRBJ2-1; V gene: TRBV14; clone size: once; D gene: TRBD2; CDR3 protein: CASSQASPGTSHRWFF; CDR3 DNA: TGTGCCAGCAGCCAAGCATCACCGGGGACTAGCCACAGGTGGTTCTTC
J gene: TRBJ2-3; V gene: TRBV20-1; clone size: NA; D gene: NA; CDR3 protein: CSAPWGPGTDTQYF; CDR3 DNA: TGCAGTGCCCCTTGGGGCCCGGGCACAGATACGCAGTATTTT
J gene: TRBJ2-1; V gene: TRBV10-3; clone size: NA; D gene: TRBD2; CDR3 protein: CATRSGRAGDEQFF; CDR3 DNA: TGTGCCACGAGGAGCGGGAGGGCCGGCGATGAGCAGTTCTTC
J gene: TRBJ2-1; V gene: TRBV7-9; clone size: NA; D gene: NA; CDR3 protein: CATTRSSYNEQFF; CDR3 DNA: TGTGCCACGACGAGGAGCTCCTACAATGAGCAGTTCTTC
J gene: TRBJ1-1; V gene: TRBV5-1; clone size: NA; D gene: NA; CDR3 protein: CASGQGAVNTEAFF; CDR3 DNA: TGCGCCAGCGGTCAGGGAGCAGTCAACACTGAAGCTTTCTTT
J gene: TRBJ2-3; V gene: TRBV7-3; clone size: NA; D gene: TRBD2; CDR3 protein: CATGVAGADTQYF; CDR3 DNA: TGTGCCACCGGGGTAGCGGGAGCAGATACGCAGTATTTT
J gene: TRBJ2-1; V gene: TRBV14; clone size: NA; D gene: TRBD2; CDR3 protein: CASSQGSGTSQSF; CDR3 DNA: TGTGCCAGCAGCCAAGGCTCCGGGACTAGCCAAAGCTTC
J gene: TRBJ2-1; V gene: TRBV11-3; clone size: NA; D gene: TRBD2; CDR3 protein: CASSPTSGIANEQFF; CDR3 DNA: TGTGCCAGCAGCCCCACTAGCGGGATTGCCAATGAGCAGTTCTTC
J gene: TRBJ2-1; V gene: TRBV7-6; clone size: NA; D gene: NA; CDR3 protein: CASSYGVDSLYNEQFF; CDR3 DNA: TGTGCCAGCAGTTATGGGGTGGACAGCCTCTACAATGAGCAGTTCTTC
J gene: TRBJ2-7; V gene: TRBV15; clone size: few; D gene: TRBD2; CDR3 protein: CATSRRSGKSEQYF; CDR3 DNA: TGTGCCACCAGCAGACGGAGCGGGAAATCCGAGCAGTACTTC
J gene: TRBJ1-5; V gene: TRBV12-3/TRBV12-4; clone size: few; D gene: TRBD1; CDR3 protein: CASSRTGQVGVGSNQPQHF; CDR3 DNA: TGTGCCAGCAGCCGGACCGGACAGGTCGGAGTAGGTAGCAATCAGCCCCAGCATTTT
J gene: TRBJ2-2; V gene: TRBV4-3; clone size: NA; D gene: TRBD2; CDR3 protein: CASSQETRAGGNTGELFF; CDR3 DNA: TGCGCCAGCAGCCAAGAGACTCGAGCGGGAGGGAACACCGGGGAGCTGTTTTTT
J gene: TRBJ1-5; V gene: TRBV6-2/TRBV6-3; clone size: NA; D gene: TRBD1; CDR3 protein: CASSSQPERQGSNQPQHF; CDR3 DNA: TGTGCCAGCAGTTCCCAGCCTGAAAGACAGGGTAGCAATCAGCCCCAGCATTTT
J gene: TRBJ2-5; V gene: TRBV4-2; clone size: NA; D gene: TRBD1; CDR3 protein: CASSQEPGQEETQYF; CDR3 DNA: TGTGCCAGCAGCCAAGAACCGGGACAGGAAGAGACCCAGTACTTC
J gene: TRBJ2-2; V gene: TRBV11-2; clone size: NA; D gene: NA; CDR3 protein: CASAETRVIGTGELFF; CDR3 DNA: TGTGCCAGCGCAGAGACGAGGGTAATTGGAACCGGGGAGCTGTTTTTT
J gene: TRBJ1-2; V gene: TRBV18; clone size: NA; D gene: TRBD1; CDR3 protein: CASSPELPGQGIGGYTF; CDR3 DNA: TGTGCCAGCTCACCGGAATTACCGGGACAGGGGATAGGTGGCTACACCTTC
J gene: TRBJ2-1; V gene: TRBV19; clone size: NA; D gene: NA; CDR3 protein: CASSIDGFEQFF; CDR3 DNA: TGTGCCAGTAGTATAGATGGTTTTGAGCAGTTCTTC
J gene: TRBJ2-7; V gene: TRBV11-1; clone size: few; D gene: NA; CDR3 protein: CASSLAWDSYEQYF; CDR3 DNA: TGTGCCAGCAGCTTAGCGTGGGACTCCTACGAGCAGTACTTC
J gene: TRBJ2-3; V gene: TRBV6-2/TRBV6-3; clone size: NA; D gene: NA; CDR3 protein: CASSYSTGTTDTQYF; CDR3 DNA: TGTGCCAGCAGTTACTCCACAGGGACCACAGATACGCAGTATTTT
J gene: TRBJ1-2; V gene: TRBV27; clone size: NA; D gene: NA; CDR3 protein: CASSFAGLYGYTF; CDR3 DNA: TGTGCCAGCAGTTTTGCAGGGCTCTATGGCTACACCTTC
J gene: TRBJ2-3; V gene: TRBV6-6; clone size: NA; D gene: NA; CDR3 protein: CASKDADTQYF; CDR3 DNA: TGTGCCAGCAAAGATGCAGATACGCAGTATTTT